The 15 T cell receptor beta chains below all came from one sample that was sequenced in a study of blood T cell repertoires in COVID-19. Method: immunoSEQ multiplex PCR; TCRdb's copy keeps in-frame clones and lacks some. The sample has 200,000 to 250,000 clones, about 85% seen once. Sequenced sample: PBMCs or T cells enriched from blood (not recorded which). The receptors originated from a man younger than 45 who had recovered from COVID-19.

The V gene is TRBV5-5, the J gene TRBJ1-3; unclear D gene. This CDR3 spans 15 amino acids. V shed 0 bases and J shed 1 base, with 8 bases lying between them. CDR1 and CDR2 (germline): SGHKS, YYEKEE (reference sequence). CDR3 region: CASSLEWQSGNTIYF. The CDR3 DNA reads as TGTGCCAGCAGCTTGGAGTGGCAGTCTGGAAACACCATATATTTT.

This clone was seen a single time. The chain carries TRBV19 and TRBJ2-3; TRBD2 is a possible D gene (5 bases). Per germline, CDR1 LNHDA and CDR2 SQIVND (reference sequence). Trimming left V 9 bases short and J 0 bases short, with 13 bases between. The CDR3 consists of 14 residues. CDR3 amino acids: CARPLSGSTDTQYF. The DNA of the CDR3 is TGTGCCAGACCCCTAAGCGGAAGCACAGATACGCAGTATTTT.

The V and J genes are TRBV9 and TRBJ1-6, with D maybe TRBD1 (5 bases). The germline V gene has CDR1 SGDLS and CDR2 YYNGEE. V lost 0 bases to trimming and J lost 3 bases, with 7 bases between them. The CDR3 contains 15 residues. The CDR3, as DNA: TGTGCCAGCAGCGTAGAGGGGTTCTATAATTCACCCCTCCACTTT. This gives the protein CASSVEGFYNSPLHF.

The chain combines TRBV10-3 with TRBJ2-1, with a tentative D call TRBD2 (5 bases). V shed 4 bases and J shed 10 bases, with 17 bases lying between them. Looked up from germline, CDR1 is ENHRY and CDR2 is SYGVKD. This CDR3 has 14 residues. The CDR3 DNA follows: TGTGCCATCAGTGGGGAGTATAGCGACTTCGAGCAGTTCTTC. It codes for CAISGEYSDFEQFF.

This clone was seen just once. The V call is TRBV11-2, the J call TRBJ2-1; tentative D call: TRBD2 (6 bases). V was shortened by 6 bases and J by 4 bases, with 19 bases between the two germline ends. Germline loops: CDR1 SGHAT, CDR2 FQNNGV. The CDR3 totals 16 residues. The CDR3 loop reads CASRPAGSRDYNEQFF. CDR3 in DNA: TGTGCCAGCAGACCCGCGGGGAGCCGAGATTACAATGAGCAGTTCTTC.

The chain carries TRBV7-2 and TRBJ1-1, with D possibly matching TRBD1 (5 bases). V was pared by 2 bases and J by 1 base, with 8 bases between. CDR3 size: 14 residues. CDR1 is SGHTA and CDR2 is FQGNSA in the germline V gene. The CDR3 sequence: CASSLTQGNTEAFF. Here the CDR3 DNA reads TGTGCCAGCAGCTTAACCCAGGGGAACACTGAAGCTTTCTTT.

The CDR3 DNA reads TGTGCCAGCAGCCAAGAGGCGGGGGGTCGGCAGTACTTC. This gives the protein CASSQEAGGRQYF. This chain links TRBV4-2 with TRBJ2-7; 8 nucleotides match TRBD2. Trimming at V came to 0 bases and at J to 9 bases, leaving 4 bases not matched to a gene. The CDR3 runs 13 residues. Germline CDR1 is LGHNA and CDR2 is YNFKEQ.

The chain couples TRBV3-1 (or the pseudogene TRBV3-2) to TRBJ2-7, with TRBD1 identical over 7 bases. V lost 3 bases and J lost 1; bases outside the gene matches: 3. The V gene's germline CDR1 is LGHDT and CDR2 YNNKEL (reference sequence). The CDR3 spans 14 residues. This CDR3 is CASSQDRTSYEQYF. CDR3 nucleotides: TGTGCCAGCAGCCAGGACAGGACGTCCTACGAGCAGTACTTC.

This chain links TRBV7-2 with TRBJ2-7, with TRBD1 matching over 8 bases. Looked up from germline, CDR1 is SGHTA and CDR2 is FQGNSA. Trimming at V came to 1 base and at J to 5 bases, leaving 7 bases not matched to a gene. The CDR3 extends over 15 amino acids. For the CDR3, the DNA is TGTGCCAGCAGCTTAGGGACAGGGAAAAGGAACGAGCAGTACTTC. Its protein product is CASSLGTGKRNEQYF.

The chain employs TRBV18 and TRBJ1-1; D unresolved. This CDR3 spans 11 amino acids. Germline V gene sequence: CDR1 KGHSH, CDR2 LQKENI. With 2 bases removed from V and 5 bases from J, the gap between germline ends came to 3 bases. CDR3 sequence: CASSPETEAFF. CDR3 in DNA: TGTGCCAGCTCACCAGAGACTGAAGCTTTCTTT.

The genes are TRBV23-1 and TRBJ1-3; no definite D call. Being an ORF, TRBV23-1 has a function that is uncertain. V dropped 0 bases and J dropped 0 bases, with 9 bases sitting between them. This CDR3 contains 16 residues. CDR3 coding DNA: TGCGCCAGCAGTCAATCGTACATTATCTCTGGAAACACCATATATTTT. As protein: CASSQSYIISGNTIYF.

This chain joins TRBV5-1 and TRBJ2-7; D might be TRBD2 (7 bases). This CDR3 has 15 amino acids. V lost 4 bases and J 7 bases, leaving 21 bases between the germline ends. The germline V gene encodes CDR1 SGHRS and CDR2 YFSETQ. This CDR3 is CASSLESLQGGEQYF. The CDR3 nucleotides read TGCGCCAGCAGCCTAGAATCCCTACAGGGAGGGGAGCAGTACTTC. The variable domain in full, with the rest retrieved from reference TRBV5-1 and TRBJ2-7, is KAGVTQTPRYLIKTRGQQVTLSCSPISGHRSVSWYQQTPGQGLQFLFEYFSETQRNKGNFPGRFSGRQFSNSRSEMNVSTLELGDSALYLCASSLESLQGGEQYFGPGTRLTVT.

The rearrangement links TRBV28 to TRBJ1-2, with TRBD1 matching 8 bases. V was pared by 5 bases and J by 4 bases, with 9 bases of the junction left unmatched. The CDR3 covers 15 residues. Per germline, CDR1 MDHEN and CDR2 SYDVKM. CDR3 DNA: TGTGCCAGCAGTGGACAGGGAGAGGATGTCTATGGCTACACCTTC. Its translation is CASSGQGEDVYGYTF.

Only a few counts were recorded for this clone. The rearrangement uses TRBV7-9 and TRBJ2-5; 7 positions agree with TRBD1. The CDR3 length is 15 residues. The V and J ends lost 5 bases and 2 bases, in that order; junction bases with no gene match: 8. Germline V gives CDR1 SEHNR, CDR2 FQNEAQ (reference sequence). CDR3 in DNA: TGTGCCAGCAGCCAGAGACAGGGTAGGCAAGAGACCCAGTACTTC. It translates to CASSQRQGRQETQYF.

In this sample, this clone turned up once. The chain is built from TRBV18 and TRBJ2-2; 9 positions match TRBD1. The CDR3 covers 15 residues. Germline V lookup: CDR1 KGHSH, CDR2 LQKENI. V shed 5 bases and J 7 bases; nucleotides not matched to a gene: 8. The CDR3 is CASSTGTGGYGELFF. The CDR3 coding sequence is TGTGCCAGCTCAACGGGAACAGGGGGCTACGGGGAGCTGTTTTTT.